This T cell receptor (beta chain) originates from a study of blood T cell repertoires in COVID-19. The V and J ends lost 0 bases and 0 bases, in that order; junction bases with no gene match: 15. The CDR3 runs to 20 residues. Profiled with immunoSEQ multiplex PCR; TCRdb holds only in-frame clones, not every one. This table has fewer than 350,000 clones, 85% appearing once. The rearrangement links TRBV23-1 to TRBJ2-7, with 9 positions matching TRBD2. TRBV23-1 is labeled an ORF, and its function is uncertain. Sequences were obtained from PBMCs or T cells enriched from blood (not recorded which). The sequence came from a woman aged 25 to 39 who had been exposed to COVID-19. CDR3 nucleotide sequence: TGCGCCAGCAGTCAATCGATTTTGAGTAGCGGGGGTCGACACTCCTACGAGCAGTACTTC. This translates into CASSQSILSSGGRHSYEQYF.